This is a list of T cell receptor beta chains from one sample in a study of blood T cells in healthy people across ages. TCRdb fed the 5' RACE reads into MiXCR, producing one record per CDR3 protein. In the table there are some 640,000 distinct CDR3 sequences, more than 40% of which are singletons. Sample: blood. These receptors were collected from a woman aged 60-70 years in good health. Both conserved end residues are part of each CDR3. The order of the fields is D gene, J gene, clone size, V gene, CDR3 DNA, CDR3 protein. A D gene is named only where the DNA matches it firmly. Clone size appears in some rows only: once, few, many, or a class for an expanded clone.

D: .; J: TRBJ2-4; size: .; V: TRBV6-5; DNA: TGTGCCAGCAGCCAAGATCGTTCACACGGCAAAAACATTCAGTACTTC; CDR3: CASSQDRSHGKNIQYF
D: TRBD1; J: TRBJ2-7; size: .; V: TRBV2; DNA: TGTGCCAGCATTTCACAGGGACAGTCCTACGAGCAGTACTTC; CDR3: CASISQGQSYEQYF
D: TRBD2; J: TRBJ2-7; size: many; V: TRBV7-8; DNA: TGTGCCAGCAGTAATCTAGCGGTCTCCTACGAGCAGTACTTC; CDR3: CASSNLAVSYEQYF
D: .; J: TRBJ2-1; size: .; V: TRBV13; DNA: TGTGCCAGCAGCCTCCGTCGGGATTACAATGAGCAGTTCTTC; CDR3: CASSLRRDYNEQFF
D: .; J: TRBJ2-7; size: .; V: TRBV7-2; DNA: TGTGTGAGCAGCTTAGTTGCGGGACTCAGCTCCTACAATGAGCAGTACTTC; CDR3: CVSSLVAGLSSYNEQYF
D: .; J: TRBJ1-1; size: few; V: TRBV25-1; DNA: TGTGCCAGCAGTGACCATCGTGAGATGAACACTGAAGCTTTCTTT; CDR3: CASSDHREMNTEAFF
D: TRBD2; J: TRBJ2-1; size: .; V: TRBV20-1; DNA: TGCAGTGCTAGAGCCATGGCTAGCGGGAGCTACAATGAGCAGTTCTTC; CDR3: CSARAMASGSYNEQFF
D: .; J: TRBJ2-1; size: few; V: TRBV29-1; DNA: TGCAGCGTCTGCTTAGCAGGCAGACGACCGGAGCAGTTCTTC; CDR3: CSVCLAGRRPEQFF
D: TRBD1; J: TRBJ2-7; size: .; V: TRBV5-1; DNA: TGCGCCAGCAGCCCTGGGGGGACAGGGAATTCCTACGAGCAGTACTTC; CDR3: CASSPGGTGNSYEQYF
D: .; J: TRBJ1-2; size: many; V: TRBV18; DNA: TGTGCCAGCTCACCTCGGGACGGCCCTATCGGCTACACCTTC; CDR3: CASSPRDGPIGYTF
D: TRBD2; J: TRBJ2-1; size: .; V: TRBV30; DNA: TGTGCCTGGACATCCGGGACTAGTCTGTCCTACAATGAGCAGTTCTTC; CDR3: CAWTSGTSLSYNEQFF
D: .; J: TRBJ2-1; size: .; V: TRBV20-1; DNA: TGCAGTGCTACCCCTGAATTCTCCTACAATGAGCAGTTCTTC; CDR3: CSATPEFSYNEQFF
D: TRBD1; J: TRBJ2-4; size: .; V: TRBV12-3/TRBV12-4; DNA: TGTGCCAGCAGTCCCGGACAGGGGGCGCCGACCATTCAGTACTTC; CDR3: CASSPGQGAPTIQYF
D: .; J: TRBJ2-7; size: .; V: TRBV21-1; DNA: TGTGCCAGCACCACCGGCGACAGTAGCTCCTACGAGCAGTACTTC; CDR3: CASTTGDSSSYEQYF
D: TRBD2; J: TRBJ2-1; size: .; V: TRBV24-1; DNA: TGTGCCACCAGTGATCCCGGACTAGCGGGCTTGGGGCCCCAGTTCTTC; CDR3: CATSDPGLAGLGPQFF
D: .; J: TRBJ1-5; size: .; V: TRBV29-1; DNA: TGCAGCGTTGAGGAACAACCGAATCAGCCCCAGCATTTT; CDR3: CSVEEQPNQPQHF
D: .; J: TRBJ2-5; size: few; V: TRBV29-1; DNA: TGCAGCGTTGAAGATTTGGGGGCCCCCCGGCGAGAGACCCAGTACTTC; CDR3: CSVEDLGAPRRETQYF
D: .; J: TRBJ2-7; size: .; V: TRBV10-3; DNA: TGTGCCATCAGTGAGTTGGGCCCCGGACAGTATAATATTTACGAGCAGTACTTC; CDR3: CAISELGPGQYNIYEQYF
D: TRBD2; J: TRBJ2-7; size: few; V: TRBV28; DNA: TGTGCCAGCAGTTTAGGTGGGGCGGCTAGCGGAGCTTTAGGGGAGCGGTTCTTC; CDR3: CASSLGGAASGALGERFF
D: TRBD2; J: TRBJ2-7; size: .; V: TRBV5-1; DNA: TGCGCCAGCAGCCAACTAGCGGGAGAAGGGAACTACGAGCAGTACTTC; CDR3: CASSQLAGEGNYEQYF
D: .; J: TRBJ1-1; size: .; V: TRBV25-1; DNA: TGTGCCAGCAGGGGACGCCAGAAGGTCCCTGAAGCTTTCTTT; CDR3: CASRGRQKVPEAFF
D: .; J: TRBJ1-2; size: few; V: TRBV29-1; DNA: TGCAGCGTTGATTCCACCTATGGCTACACCTTC; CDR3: CSVDSTYGYTF
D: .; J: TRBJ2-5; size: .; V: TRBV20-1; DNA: TGCAGCCCCTTAGATAACCAAGAGACCCAGTACTTC; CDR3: CSPLDNQETQYF
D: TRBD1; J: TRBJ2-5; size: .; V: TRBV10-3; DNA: TGTGCCATCAGTGCACAGGGGAAAGAGACCCAGTACTTC; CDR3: CAISAQGKETQYF
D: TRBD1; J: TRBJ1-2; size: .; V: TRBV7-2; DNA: TGTGCCAGCAGCATGGACAGGGGGCGCGTCGGCTATGGCTACACCTTC; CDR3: CASSMDRGRVGYGYTF
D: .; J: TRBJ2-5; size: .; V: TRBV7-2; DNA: TGTGCCAGCAGCTTAGAGGGGGGGGTAAAGACCCAGTACTTC; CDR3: CASSLEGGVKTQYF
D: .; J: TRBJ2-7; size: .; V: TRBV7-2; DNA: TGTGCCAGCAGCCCGGGCCACTCCTACGAGCAGTACTTC; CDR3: CASSPGHSYEQYF
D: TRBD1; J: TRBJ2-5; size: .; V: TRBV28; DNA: TGTGCCAGCGATGGGGGACAGGGGATACATGAGCAGTACTTC; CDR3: CASDGGQGIHEQYF
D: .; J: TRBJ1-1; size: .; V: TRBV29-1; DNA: TGCAGCGTTGGGGGAGGGTGGATGAACACTGAAGCTTTCTTT; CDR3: CSVGGGWMNTEAFF
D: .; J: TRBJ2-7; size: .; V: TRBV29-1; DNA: TGCAGCATTTACCGGGCAGGGTACGGCGAGCAGTACTTC; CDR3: CSIYRAGYGEQYF
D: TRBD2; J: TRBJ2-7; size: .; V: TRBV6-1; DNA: TGTGCCAGCAGTCCCACAACAGGACGGACTAGCGGGAAGGAGTACGAGCAGTACTTC; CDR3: CASSPTTGRTSGKEYEQYF
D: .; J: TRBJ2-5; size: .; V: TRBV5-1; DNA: TGCGCCAGCAGCTTGGTCCTGGAGGGGGAGACCCAGTACTTC; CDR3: CASSLVLEGETQYF
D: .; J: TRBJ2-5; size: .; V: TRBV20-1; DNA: TGCAGTGCTAGATCGAGCCCCGGCCAAGAGACCCAGTACTTC; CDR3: CSARSSPGQETQYF
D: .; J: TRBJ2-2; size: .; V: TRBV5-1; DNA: TGCGTCAGCAGTTTGGAGGCCCGCGGGGAGCTGTTTTTT; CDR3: CVSSLEARGELFF
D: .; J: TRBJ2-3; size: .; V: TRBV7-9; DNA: TGTGCCAGCAGCTTACCGGGATACCTATTCACAGATACGCAGTATTTT; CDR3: CASSLPGYLFTDTQYF
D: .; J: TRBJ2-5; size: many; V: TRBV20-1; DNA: TGCAGTGCTAGACCGAAGGAGACCCAGTACTTC; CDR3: CSARPKETQYF
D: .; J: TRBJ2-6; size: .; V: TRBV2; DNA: TGTGCCGGCGACAGCTCTGGGGCCAACGTCCTGACTTTC; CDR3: CAGDSSGANVLTF
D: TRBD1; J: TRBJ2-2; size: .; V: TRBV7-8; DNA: TGTGCCAGCAGCTTGGCCGGGACAGGGATTGGGGAGCTGTTTTTT; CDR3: CASSLAGTGIGELFF
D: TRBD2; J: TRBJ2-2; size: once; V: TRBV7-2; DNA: TGTGCCAGCAGCTACTTCCTAGCGGGAGGAGGAGACACCGGGGAGCTGTTTTTT; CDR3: CASSYFLAGGGDTGELFF
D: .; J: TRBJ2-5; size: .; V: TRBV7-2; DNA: TGTGCCAGCAGCTTAAGCGGCGCACTTGGGCAAGAGACCCAGTACTTC; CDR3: CASSLSGALGQETQYF
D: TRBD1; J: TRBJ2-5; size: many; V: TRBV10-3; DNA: TGTGCCATCAGTGTCCAGGGGGCCTTGGAGACCCAGTACTTC; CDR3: CAISVQGALETQYF
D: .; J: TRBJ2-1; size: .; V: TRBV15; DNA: TGTGCCACCAGCAGAGGTCTGGGGGATAATGAGCAGTTCTTC; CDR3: CATSRGLGDNEQFF
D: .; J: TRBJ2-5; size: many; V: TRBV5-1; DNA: TGCGCCAGCAGCTTCGACCAAGAGACCCAGTACTTC; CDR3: CASSFDQETQYF
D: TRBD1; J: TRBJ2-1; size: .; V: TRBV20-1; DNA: TGCAGTGCTCCGAAAGACAGGGTTGGTGAGCAGTTCTTC; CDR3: CSAPKDRVGEQFF
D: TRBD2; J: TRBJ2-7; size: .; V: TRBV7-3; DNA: TGTGCCAGCACGGCGGGAGGTTACAATGAGCAGTACTTC; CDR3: CASTAGGYNEQYF
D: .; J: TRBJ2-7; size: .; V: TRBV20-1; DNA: TGCAGTGCCCCAATGACAGGAGAATCCTACGAGCAGTACTTC; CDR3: CSAPMTGESYEQYF
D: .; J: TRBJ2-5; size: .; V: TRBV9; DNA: TGTGCCAGCAGCCCCCCTTACAGCGAGACCCAGTACTTC; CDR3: CASSPPYSETQYF
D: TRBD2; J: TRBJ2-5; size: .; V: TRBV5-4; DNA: TGTGCCAGCAGCACCGGGACTAGCGGAGAGACCCAGTACTTC; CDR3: CASSTGTSGETQYF
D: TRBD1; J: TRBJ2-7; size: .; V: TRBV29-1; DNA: TGCAGCGTAGAGGGGACAGCCGCCTACGAGCAGTACTTC; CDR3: CSVEGTAAYEQYF
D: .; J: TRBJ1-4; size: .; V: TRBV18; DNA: TGTGCCAGCTCCAAACCCGGTGGTGAAAAACTGTTTTTT; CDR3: CASSKPGGEKLFF